This T cell receptor (beta chain) was sequenced for a study of blood T cell repertoires in COVID-19. In the source study's methods: Amplification of reference gene primers provided the estimated nucleated cell counts. Sequenced by immunoSEQ multiplex PCR; TCRdb stores in-frame clones only, minus some. V, J and clone size were drawn from that table, and D and trimming were deduced from the DNA. The table includes hundreds of thousands of clones, around nine tenths detected once. This clone was observed a single time. J lost 1 base, V lost 3 bases, and 2 bases had no gene match. Germline CDR1 is MNHNS and CDR2 is SASEGT. This CDR3 has 15 residues.

The sample consisted of peripheral blood. The TCR comes from a woman between 65 and 79 years old with COVID-19, enrolled during active disease. The chain couples TRBV6-1 to TRBJ1-4; TRBD1 matches at 7 bases. Here the CDR3 DNA reads TGTGCCAGCAGTGATCAGGGGGTAACTAATGAAAAACTGTTTTTT. It is translated as CASSDQGVTNEKLFF.